This TCR beta chain was documented in a study of blood T cell repertoires in COVID-19. Study details: PBMCs, B-cell-depleted T cells, or T cells were the source of the cDNA or gDNA that made up the material.

Cohort allocation depended upon clinical history that participants reported. Cohort 3 donors counted as recovered after two negative PCRs, clearance, or resolved symptoms. Study processing details: By means of reference gene primer amplification, nucleated cell counts were estimated. Profiling relied on immunoSEQ multiplex PCR, and the TCRdb table lists in-frame clones only, not all of them. That table gives V, J and clone size, and the DNA gave D and trimming. Among roughly 360,000 clones listed, 83% were seen once. Sequenced sample: PBMCs or T cells enriched from blood (not recorded which). The clonotype was recovered from a woman aged 50 to 60 who had recovered from COVID-19.

The CDR3 coding sequence is TGTGCCAGCAGTTTAGTGGGACAGGGCTACGAGCAGTACTTC. Encoded protein: CASSLVGQGYEQYF. The chain employs TRBV27 and TRBJ2-7; 9 nucleotides line up with TRBD1. CDR1 MNHEY and CDR2 SMNVEV come from the germline V gene (reference sequence). This CDR3 has 14 amino acids. Trimming removed 2 bases from V and 3 bases from J; junction bases left unmatched: 2.